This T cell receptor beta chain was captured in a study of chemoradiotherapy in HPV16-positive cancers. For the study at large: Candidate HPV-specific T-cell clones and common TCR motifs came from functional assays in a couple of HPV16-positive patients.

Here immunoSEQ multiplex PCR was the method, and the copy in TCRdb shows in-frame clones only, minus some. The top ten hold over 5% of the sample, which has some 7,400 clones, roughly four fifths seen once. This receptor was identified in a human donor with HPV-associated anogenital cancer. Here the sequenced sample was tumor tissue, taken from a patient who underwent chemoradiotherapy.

DNA for the CDR3: TGTGCCAGCAGCTTATCGGGGGGGGAAGAGACCCAGTACTTC. Encoded protein: CASSLSGGEETQYF. The V and J genes are TRBV7-9 and TRBJ2-5; TRBD2 matches 8 bases. The CDR3 length is 14 residues. Looked up from germline, CDR1 is SEHNR and CDR2 is FQNEAQ (reference sequence). V lost 2 bases, J lost 3 bases, and 2 bases stayed unmatched.